These 8 T cell receptor beta chains share one sample of origin, sequenced in a study of T cell changes during pregnancy in multiple sclerosis. The assay was immunoSEQ multiplex PCR, and TCRdb's table has in-frame clones only and misses some. The data contain about 34,000 clones, 70% to 90% of them seen just once; the ten biggest clones take up approximately 3.3%. This specimen consisted of CD8+ T cells from peripheral blood mononuclear cells, obtained in the third trimester of pregnancy. The source of these receptors is a female donor with multiple sclerosis, enrolled in a pregnancy study.

This clone was seen only once. This chain joins TRBV4-1 and TRBJ2-7; 7 bases fit TRBD1. Germline V CDR1 and CDR2: MGHRA, YSYEKL. The CDR3 extends over 14 amino acids. V lost 4 bases to trimming and J lost 2 bases; unmatched junction nucleotides: 5. CDR3 in amino acids: CASSLNRGAYEQYF. The CDR3 DNA follows: TGCGCCAGCAGCCTTAACAGGGGAGCCTACGAGCAGTACTTC.

This sequence joins TRBV18 and TRBJ2-7; TRBD2 agrees at 13 bases. J was trimmed by 2 bases and V by 3 bases; bases with no gene match: 13. The germline gives CDR1 KGHSH, CDR2 LQKENI. CDR3 length: 19 amino acids. CDR3 in amino acids: CASSPTRPLGLAGTYEQYF. The CDR3 DNA reads as TGTGCCAGCTCACCGACCAGGCCTCTGGGACTAGCGGGGACCTACGAGCAGTACTTC.

The rearrangement links TRBV10-3 to TRBJ1-2, with D possibly TRBD1 on 6 matching bases. CDR3 length equals 11 residues. The V end was cut by 6 bases, the J end by 6 bases, with 8 bases between. Germline loops: CDR1 ENHRY, CDR2 SYGVKD. In DNA, the CDR3 is TGTGCCATCAGGGGGGCCGATGGCTACACCTTC. Its protein product is CAIRGADGYTF.

This clone turned up a few times. This sequence joins TRBV7-3 and TRBJ2-7; 11 nucleotides align to TRBD2. The CDR3 sequence is 16 residues long. Trimming took 0 bases from V and 4 from J; bases not matched to a gene: 5. From germline, CDR1 is SGHTA and CDR2 FQGTGA. Written as DNA, the CDR3 is TGTGCCAGCAGCTTAACACTAGCGGGGGCCGGATACGAGCAGTACTTC. As protein: CASSLTLAGAGYEQYF.

This chain uses TRBV2 with TRBJ2-7; 7 bases map to TRBD1. Per the germline V gene, CDR1 is SNHLY and CDR2 is FYNNEI. V lost 0 bases and J lost 1; bases outside the gene matches: 6. This CDR3 is 16 amino acids long. This chain's CDR3 is CASSEAMTGLSYEQYF. In nucleotides, the CDR3 is TGTGCCAGCAGTGAAGCAATGACAGGGTTGTCCTACGAGCAGTACTTC. The full variable domain, rest sourced from reference TRBV2 and TRBJ2-7, is EPEVTQTPSHQVTQMGQEVILRCVPISNHLYFYWYRQILGQKVEFLVSFYNNEISEKSEIFDDQFSVERPDGSNFTLKIRSTKLEDSAMYFCASSEAMTGLSYEQYFGPGTRLTVT.

This clone has a single count. This chain links TRBV4-3 with TRBJ2-3; 8 bases align to TRBD2. V was clipped by 0 bases and J by 9 bases; unmatched bases: 14. The CDR3 runs to 17 residues. In germline, CDR1 is LGHNA, CDR2 YSLEER. The CDR3 bases are TGCGCCAGCAGCCAAGATACGACCGGGGGGGGGCGAGGGACGCAGTATTTT. Protein: CASSQDTTGGGRGTQYF.

V and J are TRBV5-1 and TRBJ1-2; 9 bases are a match to TRBD1. This CDR3 is built from 16 residues. Germline V CDR1 and CDR2: SGHRS, YFSETQ. The ends lost 3 bases at V and 0 bases at J; junction bases unmatched: 6. The CDR3 loop is CASSWDRETANYGYTF. The CDR3, as DNA: TGCGCCAGCAGCTGGGACAGGGAGACAGCTAACTATGGCTACACCTTC.

The chain carries TRBV20-1 and TRBJ2-3; D gene unclear. Germline CDR1 and CDR2: DFQATT and SNEGSKA (reference sequence). The CDR3 runs to 10 residues. The CDR3 bases are TGCAGCGTTTCCACAGATACGCAGTATTTT. Its translation: CSVSTDTQYF.